One sample yielded the 9 T cell receptor beta chains listed below, sequenced in a study of technical replicates of blood from several donors. Only in-frame clones appear in the TCRdb table, and some are missing; sequencing was by immunoSEQ multiplex PCR. Of roughly 51,000 clones in the sample, about 93% were seen once. The sequenced sample was PBMCs. These receptors were taken from a human donor in good health. Some clones in this sample may be carry-over from other donors' samples.

This rearrangement joins TRBV6-1 to TRBJ1-5, with a weak D call TRBD1 (5 bases). There are 15 residues in the CDR3. Between the trimmed V and J ends, which lost 1 base and 5 bases, there was a span of 12 bases. Looked up from germline, CDR1 is MNHNS and CDR2 is SASEGT. This CDR3 is CASSEGEAGHQPQHF. Written as DNA, the CDR3 is TGTGCCAGCAGTGAAGGGGAGGCAGGGCATCAGCCCCAGCATTTT.

This clone came up a few times. The chain combines TRBV6-4 with TRBJ2-7, with D possibly matching TRBD1 (5 bases). This CDR3 is built from 15 residues. Germline V gene data show CDR1 as MRHNA and CDR2 as SNTAGT. V lost 8 bases, J lost 4 bases, and 21 bases lay in between. In nucleotides, the CDR3 is TGTGCCAGCGCGTTCTTAGACAGTCCAGGATACGAGCAGTACTTC. This encodes CASAFLDSPGYEQYF.

This chain links TRBV11-2 with TRBJ2-7, with D perhaps matching TRBD2 (6 bases). The CDR3 spans 14 residues. Germline V gene data show CDR1 as SGHAT and CDR2 as FQNNGV. V shed 1 base and J shed 1 base, with 8 bases lying between them. The CDR3 reads CASSLVGGSYEQYF. CDR3 sequence (DNA): TGTGCCAGCAGCTTAGTGGGGGGATCCTACGAGCAGTACTTC.

The chain uses TRBV2 and TRBJ2-2; D is unclear. The CDR3 is made up of 13 amino acids. V lost 8 bases to trimming and J lost 7 bases, with 14 bases between them. Germline V gives CDR1 SNHLY, CDR2 FYNNEI. CDR3 loop: CASALEVLGELFF. CDR3 in DNA: TGTGCCAGCGCGCTCGAAGTTCTCGGGGAGCTGTTTTTT.

The rearrangement links TRBV6-5 to TRBJ2-1; TRBD2 agrees at 12 bases. V gave up 7 bases and J gave up 6 bases; unmatched junction bases: 7. The CDR3 totals 15 residues. Germline V gene sequence: CDR1 MNHEY, CDR2 SVGAGI. CDR3 residues: CASTRLAGAVNEQFF. The CDR3 nucleotides are TGTGCCAGCACCAGACTAGCGGGAGCCGTCAATGAGCAGTTCTTC.

This chain joins TRBV7-9 and TRBJ2-7, with D possibly being TRBD1 (6 bases). The CDR3 has 13 residues. Deletions cut 8 bases from V and 5 bases from J, with 16 bases between. The V gene's germline CDR1 is SEHNR and CDR2 FQNEAQ (reference sequence). In DNA, the CDR3 is TGTGCCAGCGGAAGCCAGGGGATCGACGAGCAGTACTTC. This sequence encodes CASGSQGIDEQYF.

The chain is built from TRBV7-3 and TRBJ2-4; D is possibly TRBD2 (5 bases). The V and J ends lost 2 bases and 9 bases respectively, with 11 bases between them. Germline V lookup: CDR1 SGHTA, CDR2 FQGTGA. The CDR3 is 13 residues long. This CDR3 reads CASSLEGLGIQYF. CDR3 nucleotide sequence: TGTGCCAGCAGCTTAGAGGGCTTGGGCATTCAGTACTTC.

CDR3 DNA: TGTGCCAGCAGCCAAGATGGGGACAGGGGGCAGGTGACAGAGACCCAGTACTTC. Amino acids: CASSQDGDRGQVTETQYF. The chain carries TRBV4-2 and TRBJ2-5; 12 nucleotides align to TRBD1. The germline V gene encodes CDR1 LGHNA and CDR2 YNFKEQ. Trimming removed 0 bases from V and 4 bases from J; junction bases left unmatched: 9. This CDR3 contains 18 residues.

V gene TRBV6-5 combines with J gene TRBJ2-3; D is unresolved. Trimming shortened V by 3 bases and J by 3 bases, and 10 bases separated the two germline ends. From germline, CDR1 is MNHEY and CDR2 SVGAGI. The CDR3 contains 14 residues. The CDR3 loop reads CASSYRLETDTQYF. The CDR3 DNA follows: TGTGCCAGCAGTTATCGGCTAGAAACAGATACGCAGTATTTT.